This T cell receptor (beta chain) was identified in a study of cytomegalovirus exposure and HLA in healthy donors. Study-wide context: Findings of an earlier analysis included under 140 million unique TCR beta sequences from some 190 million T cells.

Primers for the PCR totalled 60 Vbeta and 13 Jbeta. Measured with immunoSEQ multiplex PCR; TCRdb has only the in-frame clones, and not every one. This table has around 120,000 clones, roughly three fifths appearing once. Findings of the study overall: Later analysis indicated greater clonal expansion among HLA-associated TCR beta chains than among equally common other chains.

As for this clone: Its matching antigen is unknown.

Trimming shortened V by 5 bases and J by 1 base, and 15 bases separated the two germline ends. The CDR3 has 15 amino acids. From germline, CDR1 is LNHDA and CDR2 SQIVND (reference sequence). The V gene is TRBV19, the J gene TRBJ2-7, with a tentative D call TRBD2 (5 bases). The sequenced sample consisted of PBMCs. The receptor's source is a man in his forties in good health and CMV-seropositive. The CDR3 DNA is TGTGCCAGTAGTCCCTCCCTAGGGAGTTCCTACGAGCAGTACTTC. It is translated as CASSPSLGSSYEQYF.